This entry concerns a single T cell receptor (beta chain). V was shortened by 5 bases and J by 4 bases, with 15 bases between the two germline ends. Looked up from germline, CDR1 is SGHAT and CDR2 is FQNNGV. The CDR3 has 15 residues. The data derive from a study of T cell clones after liver transplantation. This table comes from immunoSEQ multiplex PCR, and its TCRdb copy is limited to in-frame clones, with some not included. The sample lists nearly 55,000 clones; about four fifths were seen once. The receptor comes from a human donor who received a liver transplant. The sequenced sample was CD4+ T cells from blood, obtained before liver transplant. This chain joins TRBV11-2 and TRBJ2-1, with a possible D match to TRBD2 (7 bases). The CDR3 DNA follows: TGTGCCAGCAGCCGGGGGGCTGTCCCATACAATGAGCAGTTCTTC. Its translation: CASSRGAVPYNEQFF.